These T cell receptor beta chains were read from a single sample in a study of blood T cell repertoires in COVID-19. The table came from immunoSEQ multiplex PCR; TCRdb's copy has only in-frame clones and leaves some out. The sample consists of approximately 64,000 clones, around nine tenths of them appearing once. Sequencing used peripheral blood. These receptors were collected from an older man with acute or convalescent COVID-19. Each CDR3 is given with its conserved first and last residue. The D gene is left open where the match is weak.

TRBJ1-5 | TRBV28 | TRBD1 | CASRYISGTGWNQPQHF | TGTGCCAGCAGATATATATCCGGGACAGGGTGGAATCAGCCCCAGCATTTT
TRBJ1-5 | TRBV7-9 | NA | CASSLGSGQPQHF | TGTGCCAGCAGCTTAGGGTCCGGTCAGCCCCAGCATTTT
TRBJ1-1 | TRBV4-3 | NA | CASSQGGTDEAFF | TGCGCCAGCAGCCAAGGCGGGACTGATGAAGCTTTCTTT
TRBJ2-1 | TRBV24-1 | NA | CATSDPRAGRGYNEQFF | TGTGCCACCAGTGATCCTAGGGCTGGGCGGGGATACAATGAGCAGTTCTTC
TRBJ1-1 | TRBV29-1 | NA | CSVQKRNAENTEAFF | TGCAGCGTGCAGAAGCGTAACGCCGAGAACACTGAAGCTTTCTTT
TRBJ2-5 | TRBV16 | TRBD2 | CASSRTGTSGYQETQYF | TGTGCCAGCAGCCGGACCGGGACTAGCGGTTACCAAGAGACCCAGTACTTC
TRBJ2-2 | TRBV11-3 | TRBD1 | CASSPGQGAAGELFF | TGTGCCAGCAGCCCAGGACAGGGGGCGGCCGGGGAGCTGTTTTTT
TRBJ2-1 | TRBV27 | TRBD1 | CASSLSTGTGEQFF | TGTGCCAGCAGTTTATCAACAGGGACAGGTGAGCAGTTCTTC
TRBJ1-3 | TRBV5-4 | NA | CASSLGSAGSGNTIYF | TGTGCCAGCAGCTTGGGCTCTGCAGGCTCTGGAAACACCATATATTTT
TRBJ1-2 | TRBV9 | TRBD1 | CASTTGQGLYGYTF | TGTGCCAGCACCACCGGACAGGGCCTATATGGCTACACCTTC
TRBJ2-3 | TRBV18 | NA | CASSQFSQEKDTQYF | TGTGCCAGCTCACAGTTCAGTCAGGAAAAAGATACGCAGTATTTT
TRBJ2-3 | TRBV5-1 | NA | CASRSGPSTDTQYF | TGCGCCAGCAGGTCAGGGCCTAGCACAGATACGCAGTATTTT
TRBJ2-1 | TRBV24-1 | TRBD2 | CATSLAGAQYNEQFF | TGTGCCACCAGCTTAGCGGGGGCCCAATACAATGAGCAGTTCTTC
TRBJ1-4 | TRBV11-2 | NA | CATSPGGNVREKLFF | TGTGCCACCTCACCCGGCGGCAACGTTCGGGAAAAACTGTTTTTT
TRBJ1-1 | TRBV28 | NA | CASSRGRDTEAFF | TGTGCCAGCAGCCGTGGGAGGGACACTGAAGCTTTCTTT
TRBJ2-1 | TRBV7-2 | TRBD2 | CASSYSGGTYNEQFF | TGTGCCAGCAGCTATAGCGGGGGCACCTACAATGAGCAGTTCTTC
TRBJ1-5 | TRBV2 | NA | CASRRGVLGQPQHF | TGTGCCAGCAGACGGGGGGTATTAGGTCAGCCCCAGCATTTT